Below, one TCR beta chain is given with its context. This sample was included in a study of T cell clones after liver transplantation. Overall study context: Post-transplant blood was tracked for graft-donor-reactive T cell clones identified in a pre-transplant mixed lymphocyte reaction. Tolerant meant at least one year fully off immunosuppression without liver enzymes above twice normal.

The germline gives CDR1 SGHVS, CDR2 FNYEAQ. Trimming took 1 base from V and 5 from J, leaving 8 bases between them. The CDR3 contains 14 residues. Method: immunoSEQ multiplex PCR; TCRdb's copy keeps in-frame clones and lacks some. Counted here are 35,000 to 45,000 clones, approximately 86% occurring once; the ten biggest clones make up 2% to 2.5%. The chain recombines TRBV7-6 with TRBJ1-4; no definite D call. This clonotype was sampled from a human patient who received a liver transplant. Some of the T cells may derive from the graft donor. The source material was CD4+ T cells from blood, sampled 24 months after liver transplant. The CDR3 loop reads CASSLGASNEKLFF. CDR3 DNA: TGTGCCAGCAGCTTAGGGGCGTCGAATGAAAAACTGTTTTTT.